In its sample, the clone carrying this T cell receptor beta chain was seen a few times. What it binds is unknown. This sample is drawn from a study of breast tumors, draining lymph nodes, adjacent tissues. Regarding the study as a whole: Data only fit, rather than demonstrated, lymph node origin of most tumor T cells. Most tumor T cells seemingly derive from lymph node, then expand in tumor. Tumor and nontumor repertoires were significantly more similar in luminal-like than in basal-like breast cancer. Tumors had less TCR diversity than lymph nodes, more than nontumor tissue.

The CDR3 contains 13 residues. With 3 bases removed from V and 0 bases from J, the gap between germline ends came to 8 bases. Germline CDR1 is DFQATT and CDR2 is SNEGSKA (reference sequence). Using its own MiXCR run on the multiplex PCR reads, TCRdb lists one record per CDR3 protein. Of approximately 45,000 distinct CDR3 sequences in the sample, 20% to 25% are singletons; the top ten hold around 8.5%. The sequenced material came from breast tumor tissue. The gene calls are TRBV20-1 and TRBJ1-1; D is ambiguous. The TCR comes from a female donor with breast cancer. Some clones in this sample may be carry-over from other donors' samples. The DNA for the CDR3 is TGCAGTGCTAGTGGGCACATGAACACTGAAGCTTTCTTT. Protein: CSASGHMNTEAFF.